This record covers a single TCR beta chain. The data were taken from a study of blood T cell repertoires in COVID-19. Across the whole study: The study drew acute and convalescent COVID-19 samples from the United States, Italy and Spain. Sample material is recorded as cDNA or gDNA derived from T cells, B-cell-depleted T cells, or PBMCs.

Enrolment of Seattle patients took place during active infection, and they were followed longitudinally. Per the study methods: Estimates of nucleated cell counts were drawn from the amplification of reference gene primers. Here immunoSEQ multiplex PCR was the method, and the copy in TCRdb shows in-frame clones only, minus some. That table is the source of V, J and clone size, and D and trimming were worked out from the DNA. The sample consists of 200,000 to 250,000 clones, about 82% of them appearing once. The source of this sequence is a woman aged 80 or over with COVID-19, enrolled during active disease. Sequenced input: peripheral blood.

The CDR3 protein is CASSYSGAGNQPQHF. CDR3 in DNA: TGTGCCAGCAGTTACTCTGGGGCAGGCAATCAGCCCCAGCATTTT. The chain joins TRBV6-5 to TRBJ1-5, with D possibly being TRBD1 (5 bases). The V gene lost 0 bases and the J gene lost 2 bases, with 8 bases spanning the gap. CDR1 is MNHEY and CDR2 is SVGAGI in the germline V gene. The CDR3 is made up of 15 amino acids.